Shown below are 17 T cell receptor beta chains from a single sample sequenced in a study of cytomegalovirus exposure and HLA in healthy donors. The PCR was carried out with 60 Vbeta primers and 13 Jbeta primers. The data were produced by immunoSEQ multiplex PCR, yet TCRdb's version contains in-frame clones alone and is incomplete. The sample holds about 190,000 clones; about 81% are singletons and the top ten take more than 4%. The specimen was PBMCs. These receptors all come from a man in his thirties or forties in good health and CMV-seropositive.

V and J are TRBV9 and TRBJ2-7, with a tentative D call TRBD2 (6 bases). Germline V gives CDR1 SGDLS, CDR2 YYNGEE. CDR3 size: 14 residues. Trimming took off 0 bases at V and 2 bases at J, with 9 bases between the two ends. CDR3 nucleotides: TGTGCCAGCAGCGTAGGCGGGGACCCCTACGAGCAGTACTTC. It codes for CASSVGGDPYEQYF.

The V and J genes are TRBV7-2 and TRBJ1-1; 7 bases map to TRBD1. The CDR3 contains 15 residues. The germline CDR1 and CDR2 sequences are SGHTA and FQGNSA. V shed 5 bases and J 1 base; nucleotides not matched to a gene: 7. For the CDR3, the DNA is TGTGCCAGCAGCGGCACGGGACAGCGGAACACTGAAGCTTTCTTT. It specifies CASSGTGQRNTEAFF.

The J gene is TRBJ1-6, the V gene TRBV27; TRBD1 matches at 7 bases. The CDR3 sequence is 15 residues long. V lost 6 bases and J lost 3; bases outside the gene matches: 5. Per germline, CDR1 MNHEY and CDR2 SMNVEV (reference sequence). The CDR3 bases are TGTGCCAGCAGATTCGACAGGGACTATAATTCACCCCTCCACTTT. Its translation: CASRFDRDYNSPLHF.

This rearrangement joins TRBV4-3 to TRBJ1-2, with D perhaps TRBD1 (5 bases). Trimming cost V 3 bases and J 4 bases, with 18 bases left between them. This CDR3 is built from 16 residues. CDR1 is LGHNA, CDR2 YSLEER, per germline. The CDR3 DNA sequence: TGCGCCAGCAGCCAGGGACTCGCGGGTAACGGCTATGGCTACACCTTC. Residues: CASSQGLAGNGYGYTF.

This clone was counted between two and nine times. The gene calls are TRBV6-5 and TRBJ2-4; perhaps TRBD1 as D (5 bases). Germline values: CDR1 MNHEY, CDR2 SVGAGI. This CDR3 region has 15 residues. V was pared by 7 bases and J by 1 base, with 14 bases between. This CDR3 is CASTPRQQAKNIQYF. CDR3 DNA: TGTGCCAGCACCCCCAGACAGCAGGCCAAAAACATTCAGTACTTC.

The chain is built from TRBV2 and TRBJ2-3; TRBD2 aligns across 9 bases. The V gene's germline CDR1 is SNHLY and CDR2 FYNNEI. This CDR3 spans 17 amino acids. The V segment lost 4 bases and the J segment 1 base; nucleotides outside the gene matches: 9. The CDR3 here is CASSGLGGRAGTDTQYF. The CDR3, as DNA: TGTGCCAGCAGTGGCCTAGGCGGGAGGGCAGGCACAGATACGCAGTATTTT.

This clone was recorded only once. This rearrangement joins TRBV18 to TRBJ2-3; D unresolved. Germline V gene lookup returns CDR1 KGHSH and CDR2 LQKENI. V lost 2 bases, J lost 0 bases, and 12 bases lay in between. This CDR3 comprises 16 residues. CDR3 sequence (DNA): TGTGCCAGCTCACCAACGGTCTCCCGGAGCACAGATACGCAGTATTTT. Translated: CASSPTVSRSTDTQYF.

This chain connects TRBV27 to TRBJ2-5, with TRBD2 matching 10 bases. CDR3 size: 16 residues. V trimming: 2 bases; J trimming: 5 bases; junction bases outside the gene matches: 8. Germline CDR1 reads MNHEY; CDR2 reads SMNVEV (reference sequence). CDR3 sequence: CASSLSASGRGETQYF. Written as DNA, the CDR3 is TGTGCCAGCAGTTTAAGCGCTAGCGGGAGAGGGGAGACCCAGTACTTC.

The chain is built from TRBV19 and TRBJ1-4; 7 positions agree with TRBD1. In germline, CDR1 is LNHDA, CDR2 SQIVND (reference sequence). The CDR3 loop spans 14 amino acids. V shed 6 bases, J shed 2 bases, and the junction held 3 bases outside the gene matches. The CDR3 protein is CASSQGVTNEKLFF. As DNA, the CDR3 is TGTGCCAGTAGCCAGGGGGTGACTAATGAAAAACTGTTTTTT.

In this sample, this clone turned up a few times. V usage is TRBV28 and J usage is TRBJ1-5, with 8 positions matching TRBD1. The CDR3 extends over 16 amino acids. Per germline, CDR1 MDHEN and CDR2 SYDVKM. Germline trimming cut 6 bases from V and 3 bases from J; bases unmatched to any gene: 10. The DNA of the CDR3 is TGTGCCAGCAGGATACCGGACAGGGAGATCAATCAGCCCCAGCATTTT. Its translation: CASRIPDREINQPQHF.

Here the CDR3 reads CASSLAQNTEAFF. The CDR3 region has the DNA TGTGCCAGCAGCTTAGCACAGAACACTGAAGCTTTCTTT. The chain is built from TRBV7-3 and TRBJ1-1; D remains ambiguous. This CDR3 is built from 13 residues. Germline assignment: CDR1 SGHTA and CDR2 FQGTGA. The V and J ends lost 2 bases and 1 base respectively, with 5 bases between them.

V gene TRBV18 combines with J gene TRBJ1-2; TRBD1 might be the D (5 bases). CDR1 is KGHSH, CDR2 LQKENI, per germline. The CDR3 has 12 residues. Trimming removed 6 bases at V and 6 bases at J, with 11 bases between. CDR3 sequence (DNA): TGTGCCAGCTCCCCAGGGCGGGATGGCTACACCTTC. It yields the protein CASSPGRDGYTF. Full variable domain (missing parts from reference TRBV18 and TRBJ1-2): NAGVMQNPRHLVRRRGQEARLRCSPMKGHSHVYWYRQLPEEGLKFMVYLQKENIIDESGMPKERFSAEFPKEGPSILRIQQVVRGDSAAYFCASSPGRDGYTFGSGTRLTVV.

This chain uses TRBV7-6 with TRBJ2-2; D remains unclear. Germline values: CDR1 SGHVS, CDR2 FNYEAQ. The CDR3 totals 13 residues. The V gene lost 3 bases and the J gene lost 6 bases, with 8 bases spanning the gap. The CDR3 is CASSFQGAGELFF. CDR3 DNA: TGTGCCAGCAGCTTCCAAGGAGCCGGGGAGCTGTTTTTT.

The CDR3: CASSWEGTSGYTF. The CDR3 DNA follows: TGTGCCAGCAGTTGGGAGGGTACTAGTGGCTACACCTTC. V is TRBV9 and J is TRBJ1-2; D unclear. V dropped 5 bases and J dropped 7 bases, with 15 bases sitting between them. Germline V lookup: CDR1 SGDLS, CDR2 YYNGEE. The CDR3 spans 13 residues.

The chain employs TRBV6-6 and TRBJ2-3, with 11 bases fitting TRBD2. Germline assignment: CDR1 MNHNY and CDR2 SVGAGI (reference sequence). This CDR3 is built from 16 residues. V lost 6 bases and J lost 3; bases outside the gene matches: 8. The chain's CDR3 is CASRLAGVFGTDTQYF. The CDR3 coding sequence is TGTGCCAGCAGACTAGCGGGGGTGTTTGGAACAGATACGCAGTATTTT.

This chain joins TRBV4-1 and TRBJ1-1; unclear D gene. The CDR3 loop spans 12 amino acids. Trimming took 3 bases from V and 11 from J, leaving 13 bases between them. Germline V gives CDR1 MGHRA, CDR2 YSYEKL. CDR3 coding DNA: TGCGCCAGCAGCCAGGCTCCCGGAGGTGCTTTCTTT. Its protein product is CASSQAPGGAFF.

This clone has only a few counts. The J gene is TRBJ1-2, the V gene TRBV5-4; the D gene is possibly TRBD1 (6 bases). Germline V gene sequence: CDR1 SGHNT, CDR2 YYREEE (reference sequence). The CDR3 totals 14 residues. Trimming left V 0 bases short and J 8 bases short, with 14 bases between. In nucleotides, the CDR3 is TGTGCCAGCAGCTTGGGGGGGGGCCTAGGGGGCTACACCTTC. This sequence encodes CASSLGGGLGGYTF.